This T cell receptor beta chain is from a study of cytomegalovirus exposure and HLA in healthy donors. Study-wide findings and caveats: The study flagged around 150 TCR beta chains as cytomegalovirus-associated. Cytomegalovirus status, reportedly, was diagnosed with high specificity and sensitivity by the classifier.

Remarks on this clone: Its specificity is unknown.

Germline V gene sequence: CDR1 SGHRS, CDR2 YFSETQ. V gave up 0 bases and J gave up 7 bases; unmatched junction bases: 3. The CDR3 extends over 14 amino acids. PCR used 60 Vbeta primers and 13 Jbeta primers. Authors' data handling: In a later analysis, the count reached about 80 million unique TCR beta chains, with 9 million to 11 million shared. Only in-frame clones appear in the TCRdb table, and some are missing; sequencing was by immunoSEQ multiplex PCR. V, J and clone size are those of that table, while D and trimming were read from the DNA. Among around 110,000 clones listed, approximately 72% were seen once.

Source material: PBMCs. The TCR originated in a man younger than 35 in good health and CMV-seronegative. The chain uses TRBV5-1 and TRBJ2-4, with TRBD2 identical over 8 bases. CDR3 nucleotides: TGCGCCAGCAGCTTGGCGGGGGGGATGAACATTCAGTACTTC. The encoded protein is CASSLAGGMNIQYF.